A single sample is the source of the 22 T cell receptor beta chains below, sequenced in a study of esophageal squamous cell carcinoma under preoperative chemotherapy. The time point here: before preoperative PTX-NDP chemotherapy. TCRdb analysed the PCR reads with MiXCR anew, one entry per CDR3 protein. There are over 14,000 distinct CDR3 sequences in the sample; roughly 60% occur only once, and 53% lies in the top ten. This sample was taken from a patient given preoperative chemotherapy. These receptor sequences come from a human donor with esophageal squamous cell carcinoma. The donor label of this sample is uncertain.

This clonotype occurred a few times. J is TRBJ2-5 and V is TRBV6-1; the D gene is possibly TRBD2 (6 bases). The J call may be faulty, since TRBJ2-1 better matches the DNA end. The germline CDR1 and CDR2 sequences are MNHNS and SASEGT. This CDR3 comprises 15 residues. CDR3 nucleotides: TGTGCCAGCAGCACATTAGCGGATTCCTACAATGAGCAGTTCTTC. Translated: CASSTLADSYNEQFF.

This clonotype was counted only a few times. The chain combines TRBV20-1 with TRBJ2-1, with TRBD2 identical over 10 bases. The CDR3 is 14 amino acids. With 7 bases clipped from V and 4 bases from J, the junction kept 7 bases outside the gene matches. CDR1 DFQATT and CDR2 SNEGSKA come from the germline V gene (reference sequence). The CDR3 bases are TGCAGTGTTCGAAGCGGGAGGGATTACAATGAGCAGTTCTTC. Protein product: CSVRSGRDYNEQFF.

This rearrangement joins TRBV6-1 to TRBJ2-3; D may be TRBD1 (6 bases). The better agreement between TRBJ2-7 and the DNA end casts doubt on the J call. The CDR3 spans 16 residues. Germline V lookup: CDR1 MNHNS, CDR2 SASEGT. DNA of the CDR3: TGTGCCAGCAGGGGTCTTGGGGGCAGGGTGAAAGATACGCAGTACTTC. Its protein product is CASRGLGGRVKDTQYF.

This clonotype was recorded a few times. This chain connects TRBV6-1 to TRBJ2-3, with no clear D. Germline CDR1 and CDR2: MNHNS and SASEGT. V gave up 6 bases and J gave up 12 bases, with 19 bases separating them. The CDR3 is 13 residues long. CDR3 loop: CASSWGIRETQYF. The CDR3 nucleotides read TGTGCCAGCAGCTGGGGTATCCGAGAGACCCAGTATTTT.

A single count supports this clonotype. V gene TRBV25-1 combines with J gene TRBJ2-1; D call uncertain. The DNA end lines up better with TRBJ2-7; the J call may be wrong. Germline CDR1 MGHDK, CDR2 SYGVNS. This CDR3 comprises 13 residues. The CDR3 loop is CASSGSFSYEQYF. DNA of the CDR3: TGTGCCAGCAGTGGATCCTTCTCCTACGAGCAGTACTTC.

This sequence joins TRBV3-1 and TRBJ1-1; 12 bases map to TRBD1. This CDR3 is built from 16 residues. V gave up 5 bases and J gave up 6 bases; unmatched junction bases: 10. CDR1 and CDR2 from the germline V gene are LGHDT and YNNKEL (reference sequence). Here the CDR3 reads CASSDGDRGRRSEAFF. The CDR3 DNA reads TGTGCCAGCAGCGACGGGGACAGGGGGCGCCGGTCTGAAGCTTTCTTT.

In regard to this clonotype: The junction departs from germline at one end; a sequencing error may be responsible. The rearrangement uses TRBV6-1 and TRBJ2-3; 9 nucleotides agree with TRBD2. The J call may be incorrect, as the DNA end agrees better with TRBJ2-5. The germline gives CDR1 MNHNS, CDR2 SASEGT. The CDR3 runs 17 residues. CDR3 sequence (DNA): TGTGCCAGCAGTGCGGGCGGGGGGGGGCTTGGCAAAGATACCCAGTACTTC. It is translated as CASSAGGGGLGKDTQYF.

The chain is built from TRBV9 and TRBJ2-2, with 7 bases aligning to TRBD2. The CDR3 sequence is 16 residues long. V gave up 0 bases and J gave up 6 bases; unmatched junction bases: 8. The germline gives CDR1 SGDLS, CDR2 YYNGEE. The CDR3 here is CASSVGAGELSGELFF. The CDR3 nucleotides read TGTGCCAGCAGCGTAGGCGCGGGAGAGCTTTCCGGGGAGCTGTTTTTT.

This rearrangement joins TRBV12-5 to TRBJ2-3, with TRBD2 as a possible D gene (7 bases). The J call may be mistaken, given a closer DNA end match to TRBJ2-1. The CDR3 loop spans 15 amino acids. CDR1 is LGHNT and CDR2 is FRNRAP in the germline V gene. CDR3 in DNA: TGTGCTGCGGGGAAGGGGGGGGGTGGCCCAGAGACGCAGTTCTTC. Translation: CAAGKGGGGPETQFF.

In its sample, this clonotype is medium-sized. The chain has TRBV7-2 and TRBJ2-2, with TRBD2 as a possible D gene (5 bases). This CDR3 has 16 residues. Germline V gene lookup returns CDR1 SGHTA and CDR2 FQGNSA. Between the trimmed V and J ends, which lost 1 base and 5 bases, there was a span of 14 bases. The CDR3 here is CASSLDAGIPTGELFF. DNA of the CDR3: TGTGCCAGCAGCTTAGATGCGGGTATCCCGACCGGGGAGCTGTTTTTT.

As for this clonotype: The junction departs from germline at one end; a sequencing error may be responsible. This chain's CDR3 is CPSAGGGAKDMQYF. The DNA of the CDR3 is TGTCCCAGCGCGGGGGGGGGGGCCAAAGACATGCAGTATTTT. The V call is TRBV6-1, the J call TRBJ2-3; TRBD2 agrees at 9 bases. The germline V gene encodes CDR1 MNHNS and CDR2 SASEGT. The length of the CDR3 is 14 residues.

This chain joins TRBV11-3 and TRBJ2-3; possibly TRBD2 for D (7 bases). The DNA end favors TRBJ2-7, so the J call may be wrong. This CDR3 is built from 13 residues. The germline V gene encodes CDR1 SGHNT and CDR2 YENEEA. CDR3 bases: TGTGCCAGCAGGGGAGGGGGGAAAGAGACGCAGTACTTC. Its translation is CASRGGGKETQYF.

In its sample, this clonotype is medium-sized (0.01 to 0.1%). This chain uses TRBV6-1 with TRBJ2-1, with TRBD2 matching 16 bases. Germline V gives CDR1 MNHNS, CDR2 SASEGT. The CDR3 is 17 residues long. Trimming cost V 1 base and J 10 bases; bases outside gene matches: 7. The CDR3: CASSEVGTSGRDGEQFF. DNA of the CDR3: TGTGCCAGCAGTGAAGTGGGGACTAGCGGGAGGGACGGCGAGCAGTTCTTC.

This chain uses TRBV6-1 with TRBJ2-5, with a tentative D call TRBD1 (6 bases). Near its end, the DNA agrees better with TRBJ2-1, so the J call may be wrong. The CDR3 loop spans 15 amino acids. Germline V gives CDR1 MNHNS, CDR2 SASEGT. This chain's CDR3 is CASSEPGHIPYEQFF. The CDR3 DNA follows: TGTGCCAGCAGTGAGCCGGGACACATCCCCTACGAGCAGTTCTTC.

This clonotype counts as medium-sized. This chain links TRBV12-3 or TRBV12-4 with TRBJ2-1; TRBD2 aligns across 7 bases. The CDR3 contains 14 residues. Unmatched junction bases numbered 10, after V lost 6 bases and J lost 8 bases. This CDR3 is CASSLGGTFDEQFF. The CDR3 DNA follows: TGTGCCAGCAGCCTCGGGGGGACTTTTGATGAGCAGTTCTTC.

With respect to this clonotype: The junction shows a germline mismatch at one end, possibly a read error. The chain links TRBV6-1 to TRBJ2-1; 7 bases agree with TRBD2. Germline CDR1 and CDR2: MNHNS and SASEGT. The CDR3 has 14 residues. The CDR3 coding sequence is TGTGCCAGCTACAGAAGCGGGGTACAAGAGACCCAGTTCTTT. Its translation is CASYRSGVQETQFF.

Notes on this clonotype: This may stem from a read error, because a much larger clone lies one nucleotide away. The CDR3 DNA is TGTGCCAGCACCAACTCGGGAGTTGATGAGCAGTACTTC. This codes for CASTNSGVDEQYF. The rearrangement uses TRBV6-1 and TRBJ2-1; tentative D call: TRBD2 (6 bases). The J call is uncertain, as TRBJ2-7 better fits the DNA end. This CDR3 has 13 amino acids. Germline lookup yields CDR1 MNHNS and CDR2 SASEGT.

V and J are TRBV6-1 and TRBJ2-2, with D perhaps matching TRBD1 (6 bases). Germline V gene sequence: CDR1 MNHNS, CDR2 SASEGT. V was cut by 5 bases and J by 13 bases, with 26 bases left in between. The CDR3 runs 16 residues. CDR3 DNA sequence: TGTGCCAGCAGTCGGATGACAGGTGTTAGCACAGATACGCTGTTTTTT. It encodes CASSRMTGVSTDTLFF.

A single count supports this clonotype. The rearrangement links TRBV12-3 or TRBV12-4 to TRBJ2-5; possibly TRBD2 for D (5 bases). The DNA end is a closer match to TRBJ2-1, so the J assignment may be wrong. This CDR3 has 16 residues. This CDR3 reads CASSFSLNAGNTEQFF. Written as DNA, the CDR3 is TGTGCCAGCAGTTTCTCCCTTAACGCCGGGAACACTGAGCAGTTCTTC.

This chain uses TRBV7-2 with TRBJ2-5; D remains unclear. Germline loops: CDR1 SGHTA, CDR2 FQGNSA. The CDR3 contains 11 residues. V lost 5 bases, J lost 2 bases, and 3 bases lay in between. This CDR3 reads CASSPQETQYF. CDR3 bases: TGTGCCAGCAGCCCTCAAGAGACCCAGTACTTC.

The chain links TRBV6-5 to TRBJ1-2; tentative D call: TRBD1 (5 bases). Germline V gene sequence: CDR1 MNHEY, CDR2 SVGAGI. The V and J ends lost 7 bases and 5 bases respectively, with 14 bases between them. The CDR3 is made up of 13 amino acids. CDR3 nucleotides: TGTGCCAGCACTCCTCCGGGGGAGTATGGCTACACCTTC. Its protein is CASTPPGEYGYTF.

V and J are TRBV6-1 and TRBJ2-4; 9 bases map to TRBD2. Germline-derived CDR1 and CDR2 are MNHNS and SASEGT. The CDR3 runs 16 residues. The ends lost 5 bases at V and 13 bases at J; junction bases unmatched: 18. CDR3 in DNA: TGTGCCAGCAGTCGCAAGCGGGGGGAAGCCGCAAACACGCAGTACTTC. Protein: CASSRKRGEAANTQYF.